The 14 T cell receptor beta chains given below trace back to one sample, sequenced in a study of T cell changes during pregnancy in multiple sclerosis (dated by TCRdb to about 2019). Libraries came from the immunoSEQ multiplex PCR assay. Drawn from immuneACCESS, this table holds only the in-frame rearrangements with V and J called that TCRdb kept. Clones are partly lost; checked studies trace under half to an unresolved V gene and leave the rest unexplained. This sample lists fewer than 60,000 clones; 85% to 95% were detected once. The ten top clones hold approximately 3.8% of the sample. The source was peripheral blood, collected after pregnancy. All receptors come from a female donor in good health, enrolled as a control in a pregnancy study.

DNA of the CDR3: TGCGCCAGCAGCCGGAGGGGAGGGACTGAAGCTTTCTTT. Its protein is CASSRRGGTEAFF. The chain combines TRBV4-1 with TRBJ1-1; perhaps TRBD1 as D (5 bases). V lost 4 bases and J lost 5, with 11 bases in between. The CDR3 extends over 13 amino acids. Per the germline V gene, CDR1 is MGHRA and CDR2 is YSYEKL.

CDR3 coding DNA: TGTGCCAGCAGTATGGCACCATCCTACGAGCAGTACTTC. Translating it yields CASSMAPSYEQYF. The chain carries TRBV6-5 and TRBJ2-7; no reliable D call. V lost 5 bases and J lost 1, with 9 bases in between. CDR3 length: 13 amino acids. Germline V gene lookup returns CDR1 MNHEY and CDR2 SVGAGI.

The genes are TRBV7-8 and TRBJ2-5; D possibly corresponds to TRBD1 (6 bases). Trimming pared 3 bases from V and 5 bases from J, leaving 13 bases between. Germline values: CDR1 SGHVS, CDR2 FQNEAQ. This CDR3 contains 14 residues. The CDR3 spells CASSFQGNGETQYF. The CDR3 DNA reads as TGTGCCAGCAGCTTTCAGGGGAACGGGGAGACCCAGTACTTC.

The chain is built from TRBV29-1 and TRBJ1-2, with D possibly matching TRBD1 (6 bases). Deletions cut 7 bases from V and 3 bases from J, with 9 bases between. Germline CDR1 is SQVTM and CDR2 is ANQGSEA. The CDR3 has 11 residues. The CDR3 DNA follows: TGCAGCGCCGCAGGGGACTATGGCTACACCTTC. This gives the protein CSAAGDYGYTF.

The rearrangement joins TRBV18 to TRBJ2-7; 8 bases map to TRBD2. Trimming took 3 bases from V and 4 from J; bases not matched to a gene: 2. Germline CDR1 KGHSH, CDR2 LQKENI. This CDR3 region has 13 residues. In nucleotides, the CDR3 is TGTGCCAGCTCACCGGGCGGGGGGTACGAGCAGTACTTC. It translates to CASSPGGGYEQYF.

The chain employs TRBV6-6 and TRBJ2-5; a possible D gene is TRBD1 (6 bases). Germline V gene lookup returns CDR1 MNHNY and CDR2 SVGAGI (reference sequence). V was cut by 6 bases and J by 10 bases, with 27 bases left in between. The CDR3 is 16 amino acids. CDR3 in amino acids: CASSLVGGGGPEIQYF. The CDR3 nucleotides read TGTGCCAGCAGCTTAGTTGGTGGGGGCGGGCCTGAAATCCAGTACTTC.

The chain carries TRBV29-1 and TRBJ2-2; tentatively, D is TRBD2 (5 bases). From germline, CDR1 is SQVTM and CDR2 ANQGSEA. The CDR3 runs 14 residues. Trimming took 1 base from V and 4 from J, leaving 10 bases between them. CDR3 bases: TGCAGCGTTGAAGGACTAACGGCCACCGGGGAGCTGTTTTTT. Its protein product is CSVEGLTATGELFF.

The chain couples TRBV28 to TRBJ1-5, with TRBD1 identical over 11 bases. J gave up 5 bases and V 8 bases, and 8 bases lay outside the gene matches. The CDR3 runs 15 residues. Germline CDR1 reads MDHEN; CDR2 reads SYDVKM. This CDR3 reads CASCLDRGLYQPQHF. DNA for the CDR3: TGTGCCAGCTGCTTGGACAGGGGGCTTTATCAGCCCCAGCATTTT.

V gene TRBV7-2 combines with J gene TRBJ2-7, with D possibly matching TRBD1 (6 bases). The CDR3 runs 12 residues. The germline gives CDR1 SGHTA, CDR2 FQGNSA. V was shortened by 4 bases and J by 7 bases, with 11 bases between the two germline ends. In nucleotides, the CDR3 is TGTGCCAGCAGCTGGGGACACGCTGAGCAGTACTTC. Protein: CASSWGHAEQYF. The whole variable domain, remainder taken from reference TRBV7-2 and TRBJ2-7, is GAGVSQSPSNKVTEKGKDVELRCDPISGHTALYWYRQSLGQGLEFLIYFQGNSAPDKSGLPSDRFSAERTGGSVSTLTIQRTQQEDSAVYLCASSWGHAEQYFGPGTRLTVT.

V is TRBV14 and J is TRBJ2-7, with TRBD1 as a possible D gene (5 bases). Germline V lookup: CDR1 SGHDN, CDR2 FVKESK. The CDR3 has 14 amino acids. V lost 2 bases to trimming and J lost 6 bases, with 14 bases between them. This CDR3 reads CASSQRLRQSEQYF. DNA for the CDR3: TGTGCCAGCAGCCAACGCCTCCGACAGAGCGAGCAGTACTTC.

This clone was seen just once. The V call is TRBV9, the J call TRBJ2-1; perhaps TRBD2 as D (6 bases). CDR3 size: 15 residues. V dropped 2 bases and J dropped 0 bases, with 9 bases sitting between them. Germline CDR1 reads SGDLS; CDR2 reads YYNGEE. Written as DNA, the CDR3 is TGTGCCAGCAGCGTGGGACTTAACTCCTACAATGAGCAGTTCTTC. Amino acid sequence: CASSVGLNSYNEQFF.

This clone was picked up a small number of times. The V call is TRBV7-2, the J call TRBJ1-4, with D hard to call. CDR1 and CDR2 from the germline V gene are SGHTA and FQGNSA. Trimming pared 7 bases from V and 3 bases from J, leaving 18 bases between. CDR3 length equals 16 residues. The CDR3 DNA sequence: TGTGCCAGCACCCCAAATGGAGCGGTCCCTAATGAAAAACTGTTTTTT. It yields the protein CASTPNGAVPNEKLFF.

V and J are TRBV5-1 and TRBJ1-2; 7 nucleotides agree with TRBD1. The CDR3 is made up of 13 amino acids. J lost 5 bases, V lost 4 bases, and 5 bases had no gene match. In germline, CDR1 is SGHRS, CDR2 YFSETQ. The CDR3 loop is CASSLGQLYGYTF. The CDR3 DNA follows: TGCGCCAGCAGCCTGGGACAGCTATATGGCTACACCTTC.

The rearrangement joins TRBV28 to TRBJ1-5; a possible D gene is TRBD1 (6 bases). This CDR3 comprises 15 residues. Deletions cut 8 bases from V and 7 bases from J, with 21 bases between. Germline V gene sequence: CDR1 MDHEN, CDR2 SYDVKM. The CDR3 spells CASSTRGASGQPQHF. CDR3 sequence (DNA): TGTGCCAGCTCAACCAGGGGAGCCAGCGGCCAGCCCCAGCATTTT.